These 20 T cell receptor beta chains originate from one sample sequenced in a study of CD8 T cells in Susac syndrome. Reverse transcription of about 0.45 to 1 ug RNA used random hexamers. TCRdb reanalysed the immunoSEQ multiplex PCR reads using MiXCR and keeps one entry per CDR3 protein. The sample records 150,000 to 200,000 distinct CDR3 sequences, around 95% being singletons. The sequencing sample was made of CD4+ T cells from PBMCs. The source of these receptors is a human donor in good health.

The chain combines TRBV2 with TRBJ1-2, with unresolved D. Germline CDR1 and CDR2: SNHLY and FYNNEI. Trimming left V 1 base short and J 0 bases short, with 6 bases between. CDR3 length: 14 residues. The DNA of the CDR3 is TGTGCCAGCAGTGAAGTGCCGACTAACTATGGCTACACCTTC. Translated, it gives CASSEVPTNYGYTF.

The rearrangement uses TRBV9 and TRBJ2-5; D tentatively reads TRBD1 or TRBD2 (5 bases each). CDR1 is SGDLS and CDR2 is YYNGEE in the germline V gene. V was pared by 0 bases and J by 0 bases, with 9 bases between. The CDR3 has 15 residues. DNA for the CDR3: TGTGCCAGCAGCGTAGGGGGCGGGCACCAAGAGACCCAGTACTTC. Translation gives CASSVGGGHQETQYF.

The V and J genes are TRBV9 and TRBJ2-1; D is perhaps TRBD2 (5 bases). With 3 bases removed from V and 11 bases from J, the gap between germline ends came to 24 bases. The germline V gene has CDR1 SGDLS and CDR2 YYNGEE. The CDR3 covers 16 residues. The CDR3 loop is CASSASRDSGFNKQFF. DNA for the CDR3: TGTGCCAGCAGCGCGTCCCGGGATTCCGGTTTTAATAAGCAGTTCTTC. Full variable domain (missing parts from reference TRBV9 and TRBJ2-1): DSGVTQTPKHLITATGQRVTLRCSPRSGDLSVYWYQQSLDQGLQFLIQYYNGEERAKGNILERFSAQQFPDLHSELNLSSLELGDSALYFCASSASRDSGFNKQFFGPGTRLTVL.

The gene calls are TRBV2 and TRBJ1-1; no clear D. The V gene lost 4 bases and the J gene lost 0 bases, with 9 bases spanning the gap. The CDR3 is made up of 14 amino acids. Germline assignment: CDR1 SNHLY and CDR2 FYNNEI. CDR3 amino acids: CASSVHPLNTEAFF. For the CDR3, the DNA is TGTGCCAGCAGTGTCCACCCCTTGAACACTGAAGCTTTCTTT.

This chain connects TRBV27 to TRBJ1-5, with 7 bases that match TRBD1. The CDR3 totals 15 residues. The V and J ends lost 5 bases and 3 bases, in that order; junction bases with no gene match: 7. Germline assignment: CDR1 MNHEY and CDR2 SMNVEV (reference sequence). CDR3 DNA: TGTGCCAGCAGTGGCGGGACAGCGGCCAATCAGCCCCAGCATTTT. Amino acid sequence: CASSGGTAANQPQHF.

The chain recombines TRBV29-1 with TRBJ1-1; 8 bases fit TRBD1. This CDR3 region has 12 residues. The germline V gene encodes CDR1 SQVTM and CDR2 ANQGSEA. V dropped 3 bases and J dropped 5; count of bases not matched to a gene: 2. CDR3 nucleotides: TGCAGCGTTGACAGGGGGCAAACTGAAGCTTTCTTT. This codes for CSVDRGQTEAFF. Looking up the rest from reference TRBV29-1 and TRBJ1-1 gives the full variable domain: SAVISQKPSRDICQRGTSLTIQCQVDSQVTMMFWYRQQPGQSLTLIATANQGSEATYESGFVIDKFPISRPNLTFSTLTVSNMSPEDSSIYLCSVDRGQTEAFFGQGTRLTVV.

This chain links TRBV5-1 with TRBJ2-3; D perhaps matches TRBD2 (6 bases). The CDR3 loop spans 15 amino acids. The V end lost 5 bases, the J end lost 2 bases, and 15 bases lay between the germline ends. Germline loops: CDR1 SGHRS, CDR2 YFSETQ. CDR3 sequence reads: CASRGGPGFTDTQYF. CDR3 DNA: TGCGCCAGCAGGGGAGGTCCCGGGTTCACAGATACGCAGTATTTT.

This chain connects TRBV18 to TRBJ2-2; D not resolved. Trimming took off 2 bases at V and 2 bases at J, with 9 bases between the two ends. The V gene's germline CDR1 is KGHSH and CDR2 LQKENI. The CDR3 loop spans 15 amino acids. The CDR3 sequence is CASSPIQSNTGELFF. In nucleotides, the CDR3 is TGTGCCAGCTCACCAATACAGAGTAACACCGGGGAGCTGTTTTTT.

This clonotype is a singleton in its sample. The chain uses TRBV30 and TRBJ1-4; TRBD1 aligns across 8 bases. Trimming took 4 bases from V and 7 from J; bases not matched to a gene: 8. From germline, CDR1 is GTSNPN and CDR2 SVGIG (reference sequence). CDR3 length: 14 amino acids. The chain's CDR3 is CAWMGQASGEKLFF. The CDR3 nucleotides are TGTGCCTGGATGGGACAGGCATCAGGTGAAAAACTGTTTTTT.

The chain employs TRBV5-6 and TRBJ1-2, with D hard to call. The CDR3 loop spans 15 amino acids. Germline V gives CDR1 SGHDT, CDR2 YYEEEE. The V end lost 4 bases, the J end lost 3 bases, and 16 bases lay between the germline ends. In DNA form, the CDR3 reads TGTGCCAGCAGCCCCCGCAGATCGGCCGACTATGGCTACACCTTC. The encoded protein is CASSPRRSADYGYTF.

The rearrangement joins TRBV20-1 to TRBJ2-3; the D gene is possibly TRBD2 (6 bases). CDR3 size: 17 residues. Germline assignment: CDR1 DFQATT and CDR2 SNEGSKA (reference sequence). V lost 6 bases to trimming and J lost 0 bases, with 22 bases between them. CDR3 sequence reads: CSASLERATISTDTQYF. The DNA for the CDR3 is TGCAGTGCCTCGTTGGAGCGGGCGACGATTAGCACAGATACGCAGTATTTT.

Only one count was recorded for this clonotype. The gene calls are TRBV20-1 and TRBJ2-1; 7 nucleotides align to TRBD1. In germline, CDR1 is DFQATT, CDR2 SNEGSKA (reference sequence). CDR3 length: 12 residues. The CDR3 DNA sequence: TGCAGCGCCTTCAGGGGGAACAATGAGCAGTTCTTC. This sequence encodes CSAFRGNNEQFF.

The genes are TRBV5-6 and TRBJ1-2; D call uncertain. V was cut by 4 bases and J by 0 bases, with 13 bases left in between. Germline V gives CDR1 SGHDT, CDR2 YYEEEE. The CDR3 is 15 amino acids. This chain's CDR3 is CASSPRTGANYGYTF. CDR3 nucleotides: TGTGCCAGCAGCCCAAGGACCGGCGCTAACTATGGCTACACCTTC.

CDR3 protein: CASSLRDRVGPEQFF. The CDR3 region has the DNA TGTGCCAGCAGCCTCCGGGACAGGGTGGGCCCGGAGCAGTTCTTC. This rearrangement joins TRBV2 to TRBJ2-1, with 9 bases that match TRBD1. The germline CDR1 and CDR2 sequences are SNHLY and FYNNEI. This CDR3 comprises 15 residues. J was trimmed by 10 bases and V by 6 bases; bases with no gene match: 13.

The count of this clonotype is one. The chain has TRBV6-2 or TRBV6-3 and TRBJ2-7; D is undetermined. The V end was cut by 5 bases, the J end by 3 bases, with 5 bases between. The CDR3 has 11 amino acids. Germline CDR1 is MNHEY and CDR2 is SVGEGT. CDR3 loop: CASSTDYEQYF. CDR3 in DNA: TGTGCCAGCAGTACAGACTACGAGCAGTACTTC.

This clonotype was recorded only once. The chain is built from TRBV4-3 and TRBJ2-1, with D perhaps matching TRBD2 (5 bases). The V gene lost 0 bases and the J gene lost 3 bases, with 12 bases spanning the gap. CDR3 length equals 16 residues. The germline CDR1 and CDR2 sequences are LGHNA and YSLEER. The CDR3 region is CASSQDTREIYNEQFF. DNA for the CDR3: TGCGCCAGCAGCCAAGACACTAGGGAGATCTACAATGAGCAGTTCTTC.

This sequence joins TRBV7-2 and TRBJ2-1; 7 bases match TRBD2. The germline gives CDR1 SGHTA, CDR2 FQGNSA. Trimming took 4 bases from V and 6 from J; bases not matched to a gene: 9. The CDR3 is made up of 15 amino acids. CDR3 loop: CASSYLRTRANEQFF. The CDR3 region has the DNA TGTGCCAGCAGCTACCTCCGGACTAGGGCCAATGAGCAGTTCTTC.

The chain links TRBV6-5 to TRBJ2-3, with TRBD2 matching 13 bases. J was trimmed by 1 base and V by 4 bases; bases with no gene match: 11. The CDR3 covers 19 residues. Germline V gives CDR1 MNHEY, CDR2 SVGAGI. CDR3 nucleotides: TGTGCCAGCAGTTCCAGCCCCGGGACTAGCGGGGTTGGCACAGATACGCAGTATTTT. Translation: CASSSSPGTSGVGTDTQYF.

The CDR3 coding sequence is TGCAGCGTACCTGAACGGGGCAGGGAAGGACAGCCCCAGCATTTT. Its protein is CSVPERGREGQPQHF. This sequence joins TRBV29-1 and TRBJ1-5; TRBD1 might be the D (5 bases). The germline gives CDR1 SQVTM, CDR2 ANQGSEA. This CDR3 is 15 amino acids long. The V end was cut by 6 bases, the J end by 7 bases, with 22 bases between. The complete variable domain, with remaining parts taken from reference TRBV29-1 and TRBJ1-5, reads SAVISQKPSRDICQRGTSLTIQCQVDSQVTMMFWYRQQPGQSLTLIATANQGSEATYESGFVIDKFPISRPNLTFSTLTVSNMSPEDSSIYLCSVPERGREGQPQHFGDGTRLSIL.

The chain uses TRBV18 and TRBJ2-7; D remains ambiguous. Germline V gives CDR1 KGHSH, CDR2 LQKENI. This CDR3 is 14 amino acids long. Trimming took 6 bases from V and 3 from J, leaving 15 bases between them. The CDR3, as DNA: TGTGCCAGCTCGTCAACGGACGCGAGCTACGAGCAGTACTTC. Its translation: CASSSTDASYEQYF.